What follows are 25 T cell receptor beta chains derived from one specimen sequenced in a study of control samples from healthy donors and cancer patients. Produced via immunoSEQ multiplex PCR; TCRdb's table is partial and in-frame only. The repertoire holds some 150,000 clones, with 90% to 95% as singletons. Sequenced input: blood. These receptors all come from a middle-aged man in good health.

The rearrangement joins TRBV20-1 to TRBJ2-1, with TRBD2 matching 10 bases. The CDR3 covers 11 residues. J gave up 10 bases and V 4 bases, and 1 base lay outside the gene matches. Per germline, CDR1 DFQATT and CDR2 SNEGSKA (reference sequence). In DNA, the CDR3 is TGCAGTGCTATGACTAGCGGGGAGCAGTTCTTC. This translates into CSAMTSGEQFF.

The count of this clone is one. The chain employs TRBV5-1 and TRBJ2-2, with TRBD1 as a possible D gene (7 bases). The germline gives CDR1 SGHRS, CDR2 YFSETQ. The V end lost 0 bases, the J end lost 5 bases, and 14 bases lay between the germline ends. The CDR3 consists of 16 residues. Written as DNA, the CDR3 is TGCGCCAGCAGCTTGGTCCCAGGGGGGAAAACCGGGGAGCTGTTTTTT. This gives the protein CASSLVPGGKTGELFF.

V is TRBV27 and J is TRBJ1-5; D unclear. This CDR3 has 14 residues. Deletions cut 3 bases from V and 4 bases from J, with 10 bases between. Germline CDR1 and CDR2: MNHEY and SMNVEV (reference sequence). CDR3 in DNA: TGTGCCAGCAGTTTGAGGCAGACTAATCAGCCCCAGCATTTT. Its translation: CASSLRQTNQPQHF.

This sequence joins TRBV25-1 and TRBJ2-1; D remains ambiguous. The V end was cut by 3 bases, the J end by 3 bases, with 6 bases between. The germline V gene has CDR1 MGHDK and CDR2 SYGVNS. There are 13 residues in the CDR3. For the CDR3, the DNA is TGTGCCAGCAGTGACAGTGTCTACAATGAGCAGTTCTTC. Translation: CASSDSVYNEQFF.

This chain uses TRBV27 with TRBJ2-7, with 10 bases lining up with TRBD1. CDR3 length: 18 amino acids. V lost 6 bases to trimming and J lost 3 bases; unmatched junction nucleotides: 17. Looked up from germline, CDR1 is MNHEY and CDR2 is SMNVEV (reference sequence). CDR3 sequence (DNA): TGTGCCAGCAGCAAGCCCGGGTCGGGACAGGGGATATTCTACGAGCAGTACTTC. This encodes CASSKPGSGQGIFYEQYF.

The chain recombines TRBV7-6 with TRBJ2-2; 10 bases fit TRBD1. V lost 5 bases and J lost 3; bases outside the gene matches: 3. Germline CDR1 reads SGHVS; CDR2 reads FNYEAQ. The length of the CDR3 is 15 residues. This CDR3 reads CASSAGTGDTGELFF. The CDR3 nucleotides are TGTGCCAGCAGCGCCGGGACAGGGGACACCGGGGAGCTGTTTTTT.

V gene TRBV27 combines with J gene TRBJ1-2; 11 nucleotides agree with TRBD1. V shed 3 bases, J shed 7 bases, and the junction held 13 bases outside the gene matches. Germline lookup yields CDR1 MNHEY and CDR2 SMNVEV (reference sequence). The CDR3 is made up of 17 amino acids. Here the CDR3 reads CASSFRDRGVIGLGYTF. In nucleotides, the CDR3 is TGTGCCAGCAGTTTCCGGGACAGGGGGGTTATCGGTCTTGGCTACACCTTC.

The chain couples TRBV6-5 to TRBJ1-1; D is perhaps TRBD1 (6 bases). Germline CDR1 is MNHEY and CDR2 is SVGAGI. V was shortened by 6 bases and J by 5 bases, with 13 bases between the two germline ends. This CDR3 region has 13 residues. CDR3 bases: TGTGCCAGCAGACAGGGAAGGGGGACTGAAGCTTTCTTT. As protein: CASRQGRGTEAFF.

The chain carries TRBV7-9 and TRBJ2-1, with 11 bases identical to TRBD2. CDR1 and CDR2 (germline): SEHNR, FQNEAQ (reference sequence). The CDR3 runs 17 residues. J was trimmed by 2 bases and V by 5 bases; bases with no gene match: 8. CDR3 DNA sequence: TGTGCCAGCAGCGGACAACTAGCGGGGGTTACCTACAATGAGCAGTTCTTC. Translation gives CASSGQLAGVTYNEQFF. The full variable domain, completed using reference TRBV7-9 and TRBJ2-1, is DTGVSQNPRHKITKRGQNVTFRCDPISEHNRLYWYRQTLGQGPEFLTYFQNEAQLEKSRLLSDRFSAERPKGSFSTLEIQRTEQGDSAMYLCASSGQLAGVTYNEQFFGPGTRLTVL.

This clone was counted once. CDR3 in amino acids: CASSLPGTASYEQYF. The CDR3 coding sequence is TGTGCCAGCTCACTACCCGGGACAGCGTCATACGAGCAGTACTTC. The genes are TRBV18 and TRBJ2-7, with 7 bases fitting TRBD1. CDR1 and CDR2 (germline): KGHSH, LQKENI. The CDR3 is 15 amino acids. The V gene end was trimmed by 4 bases and the J gene end by 4 bases; junction bases not matched to a gene: 10.

The chain links TRBV7-3 to TRBJ1-1; D is undetermined. This CDR3 is built from 13 residues. The germline V gene encodes CDR1 SGHTA and CDR2 FQGTGA. V was pared by 5 bases and J by 4 bases, with 11 bases between. CDR3 DNA sequence: TGTGCCAGCAGCCTACTGGAGTTCACTGAAGCTTTCTTT. Its protein is CASSLLEFTEAFF.

The chain is built from TRBV6-6 and TRBJ2-7; TRBD1 matches at 7 bases. V gave up 7 bases and J gave up 2 bases; unmatched junction bases: 14. The germline V gene encodes CDR1 MNHNY and CDR2 SVGAGI (reference sequence). The CDR3 extends over 16 amino acids. The CDR3 region is CASTQPPGQFTYEQYF. CDR3 nucleotide sequence: TGTGCCAGCACCCAACCTCCGGGACAGTTCACCTACGAGCAGTACTTC.

V and J are TRBV28 and TRBJ2-3, with 8 bases lining up with TRBD2. Germline loops: CDR1 MDHEN, CDR2 SYDVKM. The V gene end was trimmed by 6 bases and the J gene end by 4 bases; junction bases not matched to a gene: 9. The CDR3 length is 15 residues. CDR3 sequence reads: CASRPGGQGADTQYF. The CDR3 bases are TGTGCCAGCAGACCGGGGGGGCAGGGCGCAGATACGCAGTATTTT.

This chain links TRBV28 with TRBJ2-1; D possibly corresponds to TRBD2 (5 bases). There are 17 residues in the CDR3. Per the germline V gene, CDR1 is MDHEN and CDR2 is SYDVKM. Trimming cost V 4 bases and J 4 bases, with 20 bases left between them. CDR3 amino acids: CASSSPKRDRGYNEQFF. The CDR3 DNA is TGTGCCAGCAGTTCACCGAAGAGGGATCGGGGATACAATGAGCAGTTCTTC.

This chain uses TRBV19 with TRBJ2-7; 7 positions agree with TRBD1. Per the germline V gene, CDR1 is LNHDA and CDR2 is SQIVND (reference sequence). Germline trimming cut 0 bases from V and 7 bases from J; bases unmatched to any gene: 9. The CDR3 is 15 residues long. The chain's CDR3 is CASSIDGTDPLEQYF. The CDR3 region has the DNA TGTGCCAGTAGTATAGATGGGACAGATCCTTTGGAGCAGTACTTC.

The chain has TRBV28 and TRBJ1-1, with D possibly TRBD1 on 5 matching bases. The length of the CDR3 is 13 residues. Trimming shortened V by 6 bases and J by 5 bases, and 13 bases separated the two germline ends. CDR1 and CDR2 from the germline V gene are MDHEN and SYDVKM. The DNA of the CDR3 is TGTGCCAGCAGGGATTTGGCAGGGACTGAAGCTTTCTTT. This encodes CASRDLAGTEAFF.

The chain couples TRBV6-1 to TRBJ1-6; no definite D call. With 1 base removed from V and 5 bases from J, the gap between germline ends came to 12 bases. CDR1 is MNHNS, CDR2 SASEGT, per germline. The CDR3 covers 16 residues. CDR3 sequence: CASSEGRVRDNSPLHF. In nucleotides, the CDR3 is TGTGCCAGCAGTGAAGGACGGGTCCGTGATAATTCACCCCTCCACTTT.

This rearrangement joins TRBV6-1 to TRBJ2-7; 8 positions match TRBD1. Germline V gene data show CDR1 as MNHNS and CDR2 as SASEGT. The CDR3 consists of 22 residues. V trimming: 2 bases; J trimming: 2 bases; junction bases outside the gene matches: 26. The CDR3 reads CASSETITLGQGLVDSAYEQYF. The CDR3 DNA is TGTGCCAGCAGTGAAACTATTACCCTCGGACAGGGCTTAGTTGATTCGGCCTACGAGCAGTACTTC.

V usage is TRBV3-1 (or the pseudogene TRBV3-2) and J usage is TRBJ1-6, with 7 positions matching TRBD1. This CDR3 region has 15 residues. Per the germline V gene, CDR1 is LGHDT and CDR2 is YNNKEL (reference sequence). V lost 2 bases to trimming and J lost 10 bases; unmatched junction nucleotides: 8. Here the CDR3 reads CASSQNRDSTSPLHF. CDR3 bases: TGTGCCAGCAGCCAAAACCGGGACAGTACCTCACCCCTCCACTTT.

Regarding this clone: At one boundary the junction diverges from the germline segment, which might be a read error. The genes are TRBV9 and TRBJ2-2; either TRBD1 or TRBD2 may supply D (5 bases each). The CDR3 runs 16 residues. The germline V gene encodes CDR1 SGDLS and CDR2 YYNGEE. The CDR3 DNA is TGTGCCAGCAGCTTCTCCGGGACGTCGAACACCAGGGAGCTGTTTTTT. It is translated as CASSFSGTSNTRELFF.

The chain is built from TRBV6-6 and TRBJ2-2; D gene uncertain. Germline values: CDR1 MNHNY, CDR2 SVGAGI (reference sequence). CDR3 length: 12 residues. The V and J ends lost 4 bases and 2 bases respectively, with 2 bases between them. The CDR3 loop reads CASSSNTGELFF. The CDR3 DNA reads TGTGCCAGCAGTTCCAACACCGGGGAGCTGTTTTTT.

The chain has TRBV5-1 and TRBJ1-1; 7 positions match TRBD1. V was pared by 3 bases and J by 0 bases, with 8 bases of the junction left unmatched. The germline CDR1 and CDR2 sequences are SGHRS and YFSETQ. The length of the CDR3 is 16 residues. The CDR3 reads CASSSRPGTVNTEAFF. As DNA, the CDR3 is TGCGCCAGCAGCTCCCGACCAGGGACAGTGAACACTGAAGCTTTCTTT.

The chain combines TRBV6-2 or TRBV6-3 with TRBJ2-1, with TRBD2 as a possible D gene (6 bases). The germline V gene has CDR1 MNHEY and CDR2 SVGEGT. Trimming cost V 1 base and J 2 bases, with 9 bases left between them. The CDR3 has 15 residues. In nucleotides, the CDR3 is TGTGCCAGCAGTTACTTGGGGACTCCCTACAATGAGCAGTTCTTC. It translates to CASSYLGTPYNEQFF.

The chain has TRBV4-3 and TRBJ2-7, with D maybe TRBD1 (5 bases). Germline lookup yields CDR1 LGHNA and CDR2 YSLEER. CDR3 length: 15 residues. The V end lost 1 base, the J end lost 2 bases, and 12 bases lay between the germline ends. CDR3 coding DNA: TGCGCCAGCAGCCAAGTCGCTACAGGTACCTACGAGCAGTACTTC. Protein: CASSQVATGTYEQYF.

The chain recombines TRBV18 with TRBJ1-5; 10 bases line up with TRBD1. Germline V gives CDR1 KGHSH, CDR2 LQKENI. The CDR3 totals 15 residues. Losses at the gene ends were 5 bases for V and 2 bases for J; bases not matched to a gene: 3. The DNA of the CDR3 is TGTGCCAGCTCATCGACAGGGGGCGGCAATCAGCCCCAGCATTTT. It is translated as CASSSTGGGNQPQHF.